One and the same sample provided the 24 T cell receptor beta chains below, sequenced in a study of blood T cell repertoires in COVID-19. Only in-frame clones appear in the TCRdb table, and some are missing; sequencing was by immunoSEQ multiplex PCR. Of 81,000 or so clones listed, 85% are singletons. Material for sequencing was peripheral blood. The source is a man aged 50 to 59 with COVID-19, enrolled during active disease.

This clone was seen a handful of times. This chain links TRBV21-1 with TRBJ2-2; the table's D call TRBD2 went unverified against the DNA. TRBV21-1 is flagged as a pseudogene. This CDR3 has 17 amino acids. CDR3 DNA: TGTGCCAGCAGCAAAGCAAGGGGACTAGAGGGCACCGGGGAGCTGTTTTTT. Protein product: CASSKARGLEGTGELFF.

This clone was observed a single time. The genes are TRBV6-2 or TRBV6-3 and TRBJ2-3; TRBD2 agrees at 11 bases. Germline V lookup: CDR1 MNHEY, CDR2 SVGEGT. CDR3 length equals 17 residues. Trimming took 4 bases from V and 5 from J; bases not matched to a gene: 11. The CDR3 spells CASSSFGSGRAVDTQYF. CDR3 nucleotides: TGTGCCAGCAGTTCCTTTGGTAGCGGGAGGGCCGTAGATACGCAGTATTTT.

This clone was seen only a few times. This chain joins TRBV27 and TRBJ1-5; 8 nucleotides align to TRBD1. Germline CDR1 MNHEY, CDR2 SMNVEV (reference sequence). The length of the CDR3 is 15 residues. With 6 bases clipped from V and 0 bases from J, the junction kept 4 bases outside the gene matches. This CDR3 is CASRGTGYSNQPQHF. The CDR3 coding sequence is TGTGCCAGCAGAGGGACAGGTTATAGCAATCAGCCCCAGCATTTT.

This clone is a singleton in its sample. The V gene is TRBV18, the J gene TRBJ2-7; 7 nucleotides line up with TRBD2. The J segment lost 3 bases and the V segment lost 3 bases, leaving 11 bases of the junction unmatched. Germline-derived CDR1 and CDR2 are KGHSH and LQKENI. The CDR3 is 16 residues long. The CDR3 is CASSPQAGLLIYEQYF. CDR3 bases: TGTGCCAGCTCACCCCAAGCGGGACTGCTGATCTACGAGCAGTACTTC.

The chain recombines TRBV19 with TRBJ2-2, with D maybe TRBD2 (5 bases). V gave up 6 bases and J gave up 4 bases, with 9 bases separating them. The length of the CDR3 is 13 residues. CDR1 is LNHDA, CDR2 SQIVND, per germline (reference sequence). Written as DNA, the CDR3 is TGTGCCAGTAGGGCCACTAGCACCGGGGAGCTGTTTTTT. It encodes CASRATSTGELFF.

V usage is TRBV30 and J usage is TRBJ1-1; D is perhaps TRBD1 (5 bases). The germline V gene has CDR1 GTSNPN and CDR2 SVGIG (reference sequence). This CDR3 has 13 amino acids. Trimming left V 4 bases short and J 5 bases short, with 14 bases between. Here the CDR3 DNA reads TGTGCCTGGACCAACGGAAGGGGAACTGAAGCTTTCTTT. Translated, it gives CAWTNGRGTEAFF.

The chain is built from TRBV7-2 and TRBJ2-7, with 14 bases aligning to TRBD2. The CDR3 is 16 residues long. CDR1 and CDR2 from the germline V gene are SGHTA and FQGNSA. V shed 3 bases and J 3 bases; nucleotides not matched to a gene: 4. This CDR3 is CASSFGTSGSIYEQYF. CDR3 DNA: TGTGCCAGCAGCTTCGGGACTAGCGGGAGTATCTACGAGCAGTACTTC.

The rearrangement uses TRBV27 and TRBJ1-1, with D hard to call. Trimming cost V 2 bases and J 11 bases, with 15 bases left between them. Germline values: CDR1 MNHEY, CDR2 SMNVEV (reference sequence). This CDR3 region has 13 residues. The CDR3 sequence is CASSLLGGGSAFF. CDR3 nucleotides: TGTGCCAGCAGTTTACTGGGTGGCGGATCCGCTTTCTTT.

This chain connects TRBV4-2 to TRBJ2-3; 10 nucleotides agree with TRBD2. With V trimmed by 1 base and J by 5 bases, 9 bases remained unmatched. Germline assignment: CDR1 LGHNA and CDR2 YNFKEQ. This CDR3 has 17 amino acids. The chain's CDR3 is CASSQAILAGEVDTQYF. For the CDR3, the DNA is TGTGCCAGCAGCCAAGCTATTCTAGCGGGAGAGGTAGATACGCAGTATTTT.

This clone was seen a single time. The chain recombines TRBV30 with TRBJ2-2; maybe TRBD2 (6 bases). Germline loops: CDR1 GTSNPN, CDR2 SVGIG (reference sequence). CDR3 length: 14 residues. Trimming removed 8 bases at V and 1 base at J, with 14 bases between. This CDR3 is CARTGSLNTGELFF. DNA of the CDR3: TGTGCCCGAACCGGGAGCTTGAACACCGGGGAGCTGTTTTTT.

V is TRBV4-1 and J is TRBJ2-7; 10 positions agree with TRBD2. V was pared by 1 base and J by 7 bases, with 7 bases of the junction left unmatched. CDR1 MGHRA and CDR2 YSYEKL come from the germline V gene. This CDR3 has 15 residues. The CDR3 DNA is TGCGCCAGCAGCCAAGGGGGGAGTAGCGGGAGGGAGCAGTACTTC. It is translated as CASSQGGSSGREQYF.

This chain connects TRBV5-1 to TRBJ2-5; maybe TRBD2 (6 bases). V lost 2 bases to trimming and J lost 5 bases, with 13 bases between them. Germline lookup yields CDR1 SGHRS and CDR2 YFSETQ. The CDR3 loop spans 14 amino acids. Here the CDR3 reads CASSFSGRPETQYF. CDR3 coding DNA: TGCGCCAGCAGCTTTAGCGGTAGACCTGAGACCCAGTACTTC. Combining the CDR3 with reference TRBV5-1 and TRBJ2-5 gives the whole variable domain KAGVTQTPRYLIKTRGQQVTLSCSPISGHRSVSWYQQTPGQGLQFLFEYFSETQRNKGNFPGRFSGRQFSNSRSEMNVSTLELGDSALYLCASSFSGRPETQYFGPGTRLLVL.

The rearrangement joins TRBV19 to TRBJ1-6; 9 nucleotides line up with TRBD1. The ends lost 5 bases at V and 8 bases at J; junction bases unmatched: 10. The germline V gene encodes CDR1 LNHDA and CDR2 SQIVND (reference sequence). This CDR3 contains 16 residues. The CDR3 is CASSQQGAFLDSPLHF. CDR3 sequence (DNA): TGTGCCAGTAGTCAACAGGGGGCGTTTTTGGATTCACCCCTCCACTTT.

The rearrangement joins TRBV5-1 to TRBJ2-5; 8 bases are a match to TRBD1. V lost 4 bases, J lost 2 bases, and 4 bases stayed unmatched. The CDR3 totals 14 residues. CDR1 SGHRS and CDR2 YFSETQ come from the germline V gene. For the CDR3, the DNA is TGCGCCAGCAGCCAGGGGGCGCGGCAAGAGACCCAGTACTTC. Translation: CASSQGARQETQYF.

The rearrangement uses TRBV6-5 and TRBJ1-1; TRBD1 matches at 7 bases. CDR1 is MNHEY, CDR2 SVGAGI, per germline. The length of the CDR3 is 15 residues. The J segment lost 1 base and the V segment lost 6 bases, leaving 8 bases of the junction unmatched. The CDR3, as DNA: TGTGCCAGCAGGCCCCGGGACAGAAAGAACACTGAAGCTTTCTTT. Its translation is CASRPRDRKNTEAFF.

This sequence joins TRBV5-4 and TRBJ1-2; D is uncertain. V shed 6 bases and J shed 4 bases, with 13 bases lying between them. The CDR3 spans 13 residues. CDR1 is SGHNT, CDR2 YYREEE, per germline (reference sequence). The CDR3 nucleotides are TGTGCCAGCACCGTGGGAGTCGGCTATGGCTACACCTTC. Residues: CASTVGVGYGYTF.

The V call is TRBV30, the J call TRBJ1-6; no reliable D call. The CDR3 is 14 amino acids. The V gene lost 2 bases and the J gene lost 6 bases, with 11 bases spanning the gap. The germline gives CDR1 GTSNPN, CDR2 SVGIG (reference sequence). The CDR3 DNA follows: TGTGCCTGGAGTCCAGGAACCGCTAATTCACCCCTCCACTTT. Translated, it gives CAWSPGTANSPLHF.

This clone was picked up one time. V and J are TRBV29-1 and TRBJ2-7; the match to TRBD1 covers 7 bases. V shed 7 bases, J shed 3 bases, and the junction held 6 bases outside the gene matches. This CDR3 has 12 residues. Germline lookup yields CDR1 SQVTM and CDR2 ANQGSEA. CDR3 bases: TGCAGCGCCCGGGACAGCCACTACGAGCAGTACTTC. Protein product: CSARDSHYEQYF.

This clone was seen only a few times. The chain carries TRBV29-1 and TRBJ1-1; D remains ambiguous. V was cut by 5 bases and J by 3 bases, with 16 bases left in between. CDR3 size: 14 residues. From germline, CDR1 is SQVTM and CDR2 ANQGSEA. Here the CDR3 reads CSVSGVRLDTEAFF. Written as DNA, the CDR3 is TGCAGCGTTAGCGGGGTGCGCCTGGACACTGAAGCTTTCTTT.

The chain employs TRBV19 and TRBJ2-1; no clear D. The CDR3 loop spans 13 amino acids. V was shortened by 0 bases and J by 4 bases, with 4 bases between the two germline ends. Germline-derived CDR1 and CDR2 are LNHDA and SQIVND (reference sequence). CDR3 in DNA: TGTGCCAGTAGTATAGAGCGGTACAATGAGCAGTTCTTC. Its translation: CASSIERYNEQFF.

This chain links TRBV7-2 with TRBJ2-1; 8 bases are shared with TRBD2. Germline CDR1 reads SGHTA; CDR2 reads FQGNSA. This CDR3 comprises 14 residues. V lost 5 bases and J lost 2; bases outside the gene matches: 2. The CDR3 nucleotides read TGTGCCAGCAGCACGGGACTAGCCTACAATGAGCAGTTCTTC. Protein: CASSTGLAYNEQFF.

In DNA form, the CDR3 reads TGTGCCAGCAGTTTCCTACCGACAGGGAACTATGGCTACACCTTC. Amino acid sequence: CASSFLPTGNYGYTF. The J gene is TRBJ1-2, the V gene TRBV6-5; 7 bases line up with TRBD1. The CDR3 loop spans 15 amino acids. Germline V gene data show CDR1 as MNHEY and CDR2 as SVGAGI. The V and J ends lost 4 bases and 2 bases, in that order; junction bases with no gene match: 7.

This chain joins TRBV5-1 and TRBJ2-2; D is possibly TRBD1 (6 bases). The V gene's germline CDR1 is SGHRS and CDR2 YFSETQ. Trimming removed 3 bases from V and 3 bases from J, with 15 bases in between. The CDR3 runs to 16 residues. The CDR3 is CASSSTGSPDTGELFF. Written as DNA, the CDR3 is TGCGCCAGCAGCTCCACAGGGAGTCCGGACACCGGGGAGCTGTTTTTT. Complete variable domain (other parts from reference TRBV5-1 and TRBJ2-2): KAGVTQTPRYLIKTRGQQVTLSCSPISGHRSVSWYQQTPGQGLQFLFEYFSETQRNKGNFPGRFSGRQFSNSRSEMNVSTLELGDSALYLCASSSTGSPDTGELFFGEGSRLTVL.

The rearrangement links TRBV19 to TRBJ1-5, with unresolved D. Germline values: CDR1 LNHDA, CDR2 SQIVND (reference sequence). The CDR3 extends over 15 amino acids. Trimming pared 2 bases from V and 4 bases from J, leaving 12 bases between. The chain's CDR3 is CASSILDKENQPQHF. The CDR3 DNA reads TGTGCCAGTAGTATACTCGACAAGGAAAATCAGCCCCAGCATTTT.